Presented here are 8 T cell receptor beta chains from one specimen sequenced in a study of cytomegalovirus exposure and HLA in healthy donors. The table came from immunoSEQ multiplex PCR; TCRdb's copy has only in-frame clones and leaves some out. The sample shows 150,000 to 200,000 clones, around nine tenths of them seen only once. The sample was PBMCs. These receptors all come from a man aged 18 to 35 in good health and CMV-seropositive.

The chain combines TRBV6-1 with TRBJ2-7, with 8 bases matching TRBD1. The CDR3 runs 14 residues. After removal of 7 bases from V and 1 base from J, the junction contained 6 bases not matched to a gene. Germline CDR1 is MNHNS and CDR2 is SASEGT. DNA of the CDR3: TGTGCCAGCACTCCGGGGGACAGGTCCTACGAGCAGTACTTC. Encoded protein: CASTPGDRSYEQYF.

This clone was seen a single time. This chain connects TRBV5-5 to TRBJ2-7; no firm D call. This CDR3 has 12 residues. Germline V lookup: CDR1 SGHKS, CDR2 YYEKEE (reference sequence). Between the trimmed V and J ends, which lost 1 base and 3 bases, there was a span of 5 bases. CDR3 sequence (DNA): TGTGCCAGCAGCTTGTACTTCTACGAGCAGTACTTC. It encodes CASSLYFYEQYF.

This chain connects TRBV5-1 to TRBJ2-3; possible D gene TRBD2, 5 bases. CDR1 SGHRS and CDR2 YFSETQ come from the germline V gene. This CDR3 contains 14 residues. V shed 0 bases and J shed 8 bases, with 13 bases lying between them. The CDR3 loop reads CASSLGAAGGTQYF. The CDR3 nucleotides read TGCGCCAGCAGCTTGGGGGCCGCCGGAGGTACGCAGTATTTT.

V is TRBV23-1 and J is TRBJ2-5; D is possibly TRBD2 (5 bases). TRBV23-1 carries the ORF label, with uncertain function. V lost 6 bases to trimming and J lost 5 bases, with 13 bases between them. The CDR3 runs to 13 residues. The CDR3 sequence: CASRERAGETQYF. DNA of the CDR3: TGCGCCAGCAGGGAGAGGGCCGGGGAGACCCAGTACTTC.

The V gene is TRBV28, the J gene TRBJ1-1; maybe TRBD1 (6 bases). CDR3 length: 16 residues. Trimming cost V 5 bases and J 6 bases, with 22 bases left between them. Germline-derived CDR1 and CDR2 are MDHEN and SYDVKM. The CDR3 bases are TGTGCCAGCAGTGACCCCAGACAGGTGGGTTGGGCTGAAGCTTTCTTT. It yields the protein CASSDPRQVGWAEAFF.

The gene calls are TRBV7-2 and TRBJ1-4; perhaps TRBD1 as D (6 bases). Per germline, CDR1 SGHTA and CDR2 FQGNSA. V was clipped by 6 bases and J by 5 bases, with 16 bases between them. The CDR3 spans 15 residues. The CDR3, as DNA: TGTGCCAGCAGTTCCACAGGGTGGCAAAATGAAAAACTGTTTTTT. Encoded protein: CASSSTGWQNEKLFF.

The chain joins TRBV11-3 to TRBJ2-3, with 8 nucleotides matching TRBD1. Germline trimming cut 0 bases from V and 0 bases from J; bases unmatched to any gene: 14. Germline CDR1 SGHNT, CDR2 YENEEA. The CDR3 spans 20 residues. In nucleotides, the CDR3 is TGTGCCAGCAGCTTAGACCGGGGATCGACAGGGGCCCCTAGCACAGATACGCAGTATTTT. It encodes CASSLDRGSTGAPSTDTQYF.

J is TRBJ2-1 and V is TRBV5-4; possible D gene TRBD1, 6 bases. The CDR3 is 14 amino acids. Germline CDR1 reads SGHNT; CDR2 reads YYREEE (reference sequence). V lost 2 bases and J 6 bases, leaving 12 bases between the germline ends. CDR3 coding DNA: TGTGCCAGCAGCTTAGACCAGGGGAGCAATGAGCAGTTCTTC. This translates into CASSLDQGSNEQFF.